Listed below are T cell receptor beta chains from one sample, sequenced in a study of T cell responses to AZD1222 COVID-19 vaccine. The repertoire was sequenced with immunoSEQ multiplex PCR; TCRdb's copy has only in-frame clones and lacks some. There are some 96,000 clones in the sample; approximately 87% occur only once, and 4% to 4.5% lies in the top ten. Sequenced material: peripheral blood, taken on day 0 of MenACWY control vaccination. These receptors all stem from an adult in good health. CDR3s include the opening cysteine and the closing phenylalanine or tryptophan. D genes are given only for firm matches. Clone sizes are given selectively: once, few, many, or a class where the clone is expanded.

clone_size j_call d_call v_call cdr3_aa cdr3_nt
NA TRBJ2-1 TRBD2 TRBV7-2 CASSLEASGYNEQFF TGTGCCAGCAGCTTAGAGGCTAGCGGCTACAATGAGCAGTTCTTC
NA TRBJ2-1 NA TRBV10-1 CASSESEGWEQFF TGCGCCAGCAGTGAGTCGGAGGGGTGGGAGCAGTTCTTC
NA TRBJ2-5 NA TRBV5-1 CASSPGEGQETQYF TGCGCCAGCAGCCCTGGCGAGGGCCAAGAGACCCAGTACTTC
once TRBJ2-3 TRBD2 TRBV7-8 CASSFYPRTSGGVTDTQYF TGTGCCAGCAGCTTCTACCCACGGACTAGCGGGGGGGTCACAGATACGCAGTATTTT
once TRBJ2-2 NA TRBV18 CASSPNTLRQANTGELFF TGTGCCAGCTCACCAAATACCCTCCGGCAGGCGAACACCGGGGAGCTGTTTTTT
few TRBJ1-5 NA TRBV28 CASRGGLGNQPQHF TGTGCCAGCAGAGGGGGGCTGGGCAATCAGCCCCAGCATTTT
NA TRBJ1-2 TRBD1 TRBV5-5 CASSLFLGQGWGYGYTF TGTGCCAGCAGCTTGTTCCTGGGACAGGGGTGGGGCTATGGCTACACCTTC
once TRBJ2-3 TRBD2 TRBV5-1 CASSLKLAGGHTQYF TGCGCCAGCAGCTTGAAACTAGCGGGGGGCCATACGCAGTATTTT
NA TRBJ2-3 NA TRBV3-1/TRBV3-2 CASISPLTDTQYF TGTGCCAGCATTTCGCCCCTCACAGATACGCAGTATTTT
once TRBJ2-3 NA TRBV11-3 CASSLGQGSDTQYF TGTGCCAGCAGCTTAGGGCAGGGCTCAGATACGCAGTATTTT
many TRBJ1-2 TRBD1 TRBV30 CAGSGTGWSYGYTF TGTGCCGGCTCCGGGACAGGGTGGAGCTATGGCTACACCTTC
once TRBJ1-3 TRBD1 TRBV5-8 CASSYWTGGNTIYF TGTGCCAGCAGCTATTGGACAGGAGGAAACACCATATATTTT
NA TRBJ1-2 NA TRBV4-1 CASSQPGEGDYGYTF TGCGCCAGCAGCCAACCCGGGGAGGGAGACTATGGCTACACCTTC
few TRBJ1-5 NA TRBV27 CASSPYTSTGQPQHF TGTGCCAGCAGCCCTTACACCTCGACAGGACAGCCCCAGCATTTT
NA TRBJ2-1 NA TRBV6-5 CASTRDSSSYNEQFF TGTGCCAGCACAAGGGACTCGAGCTCCTACAATGAGCAGTTCTTC
NA TRBJ1-1 NA TRBV5-1 CASSFRGSNTEAFF TGCGCCAGCAGCTTTCGAGGGTCCAACACTGAAGCTTTCTTT
NA TRBJ1-5 TRBD1 TRBV28 CASRTGEAQPQHF TGTGCCAGCAGAACAGGGGAGGCTCAGCCCCAGCATTTT
NA TRBJ2-2 TRBD2 TRBV7-8 CASSPRPPGLAGGFAGELFF TGTGCCAGCAGCCCAAGGCCCCCGGGACTAGCGGGAGGGTTCGCCGGGGAGCTGTTTTTT
NA TRBJ1-5 NA TRBV19 CASRRGAGEGNQPQHF TGTGCCAGTAGAAGAGGGGCGGGTGAGGGCAATCAGCCCCAGCATTTT
NA TRBJ2-7 TRBD1 TRBV7-9 CASSPPPTGLHEQYF TGTGCCAGCAGCCCGCCTCCGACAGGGTTGCACGAGCAGTACTTC
NA TRBJ2-5 NA TRBV6-1 CASSEAWAIIETQYF TGTGCCAGCAGTGAAGCATGGGCGATCATCGAGACCCAGTACTTC
once TRBJ1-2 TRBD1 TRBV4-3 CASSQALAGGNYGYTF TGCGCCAGCAGCCAAGCGTTAGCAGGGGGTAACTATGGCTACACCTTC
NA TRBJ1-1 NA TRBV2 CASSVLGRNTEAFF TGTGCCAGCAGCGTGCTAGGTCGCAACACTGAAGCTTTCTTT
NA TRBJ2-2 TRBD2 TRBV5-1 CASSLEVGRANTGELFF TGCGCCAGCAGCTTGGAAGTCGGGAGGGCGAACACCGGGGAGCTGTTTTTT
NA TRBJ2-1 TRBD2 TRBV13 CASSLLRTRGKNEQFF TGTGCCAGCAGCTTATTGAGGACTAGAGGGAAAAATGAGCAGTTCTTC
NA TRBJ2-7 TRBD2 TRBV5-4 CASSLAGGHEQYF TGTGCCAGCAGCTTGGCGGGGGGGCACGAGCAGTACTTC
NA TRBJ1-2 TRBD1 TRBV7-9 CASRPRSLGQGPYGYTF TGTGCCAGCAGGCCCCGATCCCTAGGACAGGGTCCCTATGGCTACACCTTC
NA TRBJ1-6 NA TRBV28 CASSETGYNSPLHF TGTGCCAGCAGCGAGACAGGTTATAATTCACCCCTCCACTTT
NA TRBJ2-1 NA TRBV11-3 CASSRRDFNEQFF TGTGCCAGCAGCCGCCGGGATTTCAATGAGCAGTTCTTC
few TRBJ2-1 TRBD2 TRBV7-8 CASSLGLFLGGLGRGNEQFF TGTGCCAGCAGCTTAGGTTTATTTTTGGGGGGACTAGGACGGGGCAATGAGCAGTTCTTC
NA TRBJ1-1 NA TRBV9 CASSVETVTTEAFF TGTGCCAGCAGCGTAGAGACAGTGACTACTGAAGCTTTCTTT
NA TRBJ1-5 TRBD1 TRBV6-2/TRBV6-3 CASSWTGQDQPQHF TGTGCCAGCAGCTGGACAGGGCAGGATCAGCCCCAGCATTTT
NA TRBJ1-2 NA TRBV3-1/TRBV3-2 CASSQEMLRVNYGYTF TGTGCCAGCAGCCAAGAGATGCTCAGGGTGAACTATGGCTACACCTTC
NA TRBJ1-1 NA TRBV30 CAWIEPPGTPSNTEAFF TGTGCCTGGATTGAGCCCCCGGGGACACCTTCGAACACTGAAGCTTTCTTT
NA TRBJ1-2 TRBD1 TRBV7-3 CASSPPGQRINGYTF TGTGCCAGCAGCCCTCCGGGACAGAGGATTAATGGCTACACCTTC
NA TRBJ2-2 NA TRBV12-5 CASGTSTGSPGELFF TGTGCTAGTGGTACCTCGACAGGATCCCCCGGGGAGCTGTTTTTT
NA TRBJ2-1 TRBD1 TRBV5-1 CASSLVSGTVEFF TGCGCCAGCAGCTTGGTATCCGGGACAGTGGAGTTCTTC
once TRBJ2-2 NA TRBV9 CASSVERGGPPTGELFF TGTGCCAGCAGCGTAGAGAGGGGGGGGCCCCCAACCGGGGAGCTGTTTTTT
few TRBJ1-5 NA TRBV11-2 CASSQDVVAGGLQPQHF TGTGCCAGCAGCCAGGATGTGGTTGCGGGAGGATTACAGCCCCAGCATTTT
few TRBJ1-4 NA TRBV27 CASSSRVGEKLFF TGTGCCAGCAGTTCACGAGTTGGGGAAAAACTGTTTTTT
NA TRBJ2-4 TRBD1 TRBV6-9 CASSSRTGEGNIQYF TGTGCCAGCAGTTCCCGGACAGGGGAGGGAAACATTCAGTACTTC
NA TRBJ2-4 TRBD2 TRBV5-6 CASSGSSGGENIQYF TGTGCCAGCAGCGGGTCTAGCGGGGGGGAAAACATTCAGTACTTC
NA TRBJ1-2 NA TRBV15 CATRPDSIYGYTF TGTGCCACCAGACCCGACAGCATCTATGGCTACACCTTC
NA TRBJ2-3 NA TRBV6-2/TRBV6-3 CASSQPPVATQYF TGTGCCAGCAGTCAGCCGCCGGTCGCGACGCAGTATTTT
NA TRBJ2-2 NA TRBV4-1 CASSQDPGRNTGELFF TGCGCCAGCAGCCAAGATCCCGGGAGGAACACCGGGGAGCTGTTTTTT
NA TRBJ2-1 NA TRBV24-1 CATSDRGLTAYNEQFF TGTGCCACCAGTGATCGGGGACTGACTGCCTACAATGAGCAGTTCTTC
NA TRBJ2-1 NA TRBV7-9 CASSLGSYNEQFF TGTGCCAGCAGCTTGGGCAGCTACAATGAGCAGTTCTTC
NA TRBJ2-7 TRBD2 TRBV6-5 CASSSSLAGGIEQYF TGTGCCAGCAGTTCATCACTAGCGGGGGGGATCGAGCAGTACTTC
NA TRBJ2-2 NA TRBV19 CASSIGRGDTGELFF TGTGCCAGTAGTATAGGGCGGGGCGACACCGGGGAGCTGTTTTTT
NA TRBJ1-1 NA TRBV5-1 CASSLDTRNTEAFF TGCGCCAGCAGCTTGGATACCAGGAACACTGAAGCTTTCTTT
NA TRBJ2-3 TRBD2 TRBV9 CASSPWETSGTDTQYF TGTGCCAGCAGCCCCTGGGAGACTAGCGGCACAGATACGCAGTATTTT
NA TRBJ2-2 TRBD2 TRBV7-2 CASSPTSVNTGELFF TGTGCCAGCAGCCCCACTAGCGTCAACACCGGGGAGCTGTTTTTT
NA TRBJ1-1 NA TRBV3-1/TRBV3-2 CASSQGDSSEAFF TGTGCCAGCAGCCAGGGCGACAGCTCCGAAGCTTTCTTT
NA TRBJ2-1 TRBD2 TRBV27 CASSFRAGGQQFF TGTGCCAGCAGTTTTCGGGCGGGGGGACAGCAGTTCTTC
NA TRBJ2-7 TRBD1 TRBV28 CASRGQGRATLYEQYF TGTGCCAGCAGGGGACAGGGTCGAGCCACTCTCTACGAGCAGTACTTC